This T cell receptor beta chain was captured by sequencing in a study of blood T cell repertoires in COVID-19. The V and J ends lost 6 bases and 3 bases respectively, with 8 bases between them. This CDR3 comprises 13 residues. Germline V gives CDR1 KGHSH, CDR2 LQKENI. Sequencing was performed with immunoSEQ multiplex PCR; in TCRdb, only in-frame clones are kept and a portion is missing. The table records about 210,000 clones, roughly 90% of them present only once. This chain links TRBV18 with TRBJ1-4; D call uncertain. The sequenced material came from peripheral blood. The source of this sequence is a man between 18 and 29 years old with active or convalescent COVID-19. CDR3 region: CASSREANEKLFF. CDR3 bases: TGTGCCAGCTCTCGGGAGGCTAATGAAAAACTGTTTTTT.